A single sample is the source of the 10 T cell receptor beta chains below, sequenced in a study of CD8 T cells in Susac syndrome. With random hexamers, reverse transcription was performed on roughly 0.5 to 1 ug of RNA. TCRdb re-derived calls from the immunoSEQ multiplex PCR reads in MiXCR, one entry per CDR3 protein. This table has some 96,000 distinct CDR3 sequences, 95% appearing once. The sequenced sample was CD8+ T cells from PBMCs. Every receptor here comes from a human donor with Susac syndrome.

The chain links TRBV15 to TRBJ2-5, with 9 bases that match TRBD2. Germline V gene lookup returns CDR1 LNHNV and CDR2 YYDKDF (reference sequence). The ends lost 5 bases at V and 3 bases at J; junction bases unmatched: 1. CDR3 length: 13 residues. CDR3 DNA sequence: TGTGCCACCAGCGCGGGGGGGGAAGAGACCCAGTACTTC. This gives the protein CATSAGGEETQYF.

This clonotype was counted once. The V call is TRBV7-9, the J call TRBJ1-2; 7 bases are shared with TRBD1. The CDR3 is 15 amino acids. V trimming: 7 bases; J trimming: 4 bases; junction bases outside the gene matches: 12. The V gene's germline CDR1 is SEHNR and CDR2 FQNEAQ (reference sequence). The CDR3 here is CASTNLRGTSYGYTF. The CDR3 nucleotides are TGTGCCAGCACCAACCTCAGGGGGACGTCCTATGGCTACACCTTC.

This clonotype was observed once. CDR3 protein: CASRGGDEQYF. Here the CDR3 DNA reads TGCGCCAGCAGGGGGGGAGACGAGCAGTACTTC. The rearrangement uses TRBV5-1 and TRBJ2-7; a possible D gene is TRBD2 (6 bases). Trimming cost V 5 bases and J 5 bases, with 8 bases left between them. This CDR3 has 11 amino acids. Germline assignment: CDR1 SGHRS and CDR2 YFSETQ.

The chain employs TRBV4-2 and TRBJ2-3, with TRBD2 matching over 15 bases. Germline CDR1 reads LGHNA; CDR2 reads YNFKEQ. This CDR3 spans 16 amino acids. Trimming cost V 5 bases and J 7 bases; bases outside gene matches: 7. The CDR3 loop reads CASSDGLAGGRNTQYF. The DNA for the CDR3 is TGTGCCAGCAGCGATGGACTAGCGGGAGGGAGGAATACGCAGTATTTT.

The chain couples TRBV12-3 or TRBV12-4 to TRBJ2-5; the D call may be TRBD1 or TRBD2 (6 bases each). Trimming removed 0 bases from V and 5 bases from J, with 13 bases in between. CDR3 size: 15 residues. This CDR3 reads CASSLATGSGETQYF. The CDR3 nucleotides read TGTGCCAGCAGTTTAGCGACAGGAAGCGGGGAGACCCAGTACTTC.

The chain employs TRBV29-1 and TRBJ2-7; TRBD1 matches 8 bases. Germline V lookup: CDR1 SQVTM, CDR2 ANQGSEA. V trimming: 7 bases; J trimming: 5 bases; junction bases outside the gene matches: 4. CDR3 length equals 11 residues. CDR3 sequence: CSAGQGHEQYF. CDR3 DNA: TGCAGCGCCGGACAGGGCCACGAGCAGTACTTC.

The CDR3 loop is CSVDSSGGNTDTQYF. The CDR3 DNA is TGCAGCGTTGATTCGAGCGGGGGCAACACAGATACGCAGTATTTT. The chain employs TRBV29-1 and TRBJ2-3; 8 positions agree with TRBD2. CDR3 size: 15 residues. With V trimmed by 3 bases and J by 2 bases, 7 bases remained unmatched. Germline-derived CDR1 and CDR2 are SQVTM and ANQGSEA.

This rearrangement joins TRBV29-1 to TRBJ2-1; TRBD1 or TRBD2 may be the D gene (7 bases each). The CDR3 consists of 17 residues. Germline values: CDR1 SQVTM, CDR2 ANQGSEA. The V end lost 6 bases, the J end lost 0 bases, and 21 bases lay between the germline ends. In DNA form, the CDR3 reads TGCAGCGTGAAGACAGGGACGGGCGGGAGCTCCTACAATGAGCAGTTCTTC. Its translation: CSVKTGTGGSSYNEQFF.

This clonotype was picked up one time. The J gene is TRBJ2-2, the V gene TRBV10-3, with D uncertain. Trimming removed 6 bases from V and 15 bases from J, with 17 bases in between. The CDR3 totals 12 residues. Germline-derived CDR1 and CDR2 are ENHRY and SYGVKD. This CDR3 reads CAIRPNGSVLFF. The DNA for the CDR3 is TGTGCCATCAGGCCGAACGGGTCGGTGTTGTTTTTT.

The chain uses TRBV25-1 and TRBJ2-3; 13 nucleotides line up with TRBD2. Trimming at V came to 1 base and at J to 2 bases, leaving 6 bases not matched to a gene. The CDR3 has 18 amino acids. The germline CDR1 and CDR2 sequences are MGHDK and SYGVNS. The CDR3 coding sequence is TGTGCCAGCAGTGAATCCCGACTAGCGGGAGGCCTCACAGATACGCAGTATTTT. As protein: CASSESRLAGGLTDTQYF.